One T cell receptor beta chain is described in this entry. In the authors' methods: Scientists estimated how many nucleated cells there were by amplifying reference gene primers. Using immunoSEQ multiplex PCR, the repertoire was profiled, and TCRdb retains in-frame clones only, with some absent. The D gene and trimming were derived from the DNA, and the V and J assignments and clone size from that table. Of under 350,000 clones in the sample, around nine tenths are singletons; the top ten hold roughly 1.3%. This sample was included in a study of blood T cell repertoires in COVID-19. Study context: From the United States, Italy and Spain came samples of acute and convalescent COVID-19.

Germline assignment: CDR1 SGHRS and CDR2 YFSETQ. There are 13 residues in the CDR3. Trimming shortened V by 5 bases and J by 5 bases, and 11 bases separated the two germline ends. Sequenced material: peripheral blood. V usage is TRBV5-1 and J usage is TRBJ2-1; no reliable D call. The source is a man aged 65-85 years with acute or convalescent COVID-19. In nucleotides, the CDR3 is TGCGCCAGCAGTATTAACAGCAACAATGAGCAGTTCTTC. This translates into CASSINSNNEQFF. The variable domain in full, with the rest retrieved from reference TRBV5-1 and TRBJ2-1, is KAGVTQTPRYLIKTRGQQVTLSCSPISGHRSVSWYQQTPGQGLQFLFEYFSETQRNKGNFPGRFSGRQFSNSRSEMNVSTLELGDSALYLCASSINSNNEQFFGPGTRLTVL.